These T cell receptor beta chains were read from a single sample in a study of blood T cell repertoires in COVID-19. The repertoire was sequenced with immunoSEQ multiplex PCR; TCRdb's copy has only in-frame clones and lacks some. The sample lists around 450,000 clones, about 85% occurring once. Specimen: PBMCs or T cells enriched from blood (not recorded which). These TCRs come from a woman younger than 30 with acute COVID-19. Both conserved end residues are part of each CDR3. D genes are given only for firm matches. Some rows have no size entry. The others give once, few or many, or a class for an expanded clone.

clone_size j_call d_call v_call cdr3_nt cdr3_aa
. TRBJ1-4 . TRBV20-1 TGCAGTGCTAGTGGCAGGGATCATCGGGCAACTAATGAAAAACTGTTTTTT CSASGRDHRATNEKLFF
. TRBJ2-1 TRBD1 TRBV18 TGTGCCAGCTCACCACCGAGACAGGGGGCGTACAATGAGCAGTTCTTC CASSPPRQGAYNEQFF
once TRBJ1-4 . TRBV4-3 TGCGCCAGCAGCCAAGATGGGCCCCCCTCACAGGAAAAACTGTTTTTT CASSQDGPPSQEKLFF
. TRBJ2-1 . TRBV7-2 TGTGCCAGCAGCTTAGCGGGTTCGGGCAATGAGCAGTTCTTC CASSLAGSGNEQFF
. TRBJ2-1 . TRBV9 TGTGCCAGCAGCGTAGACGGGCGGGGTCCCTACAATGAGCAGTTCTTC CASSVDGRGPYNEQFF
. TRBJ1-3 TRBD1 TRBV19 TGTGCCAGTAGTACGCAGCTCAGGGGGCTATCTGGAAACACCATATATTTT CASSTQLRGLSGNTIYF
. TRBJ2-7 TRBD2 TRBV3-1/TRBV3-2 TGTGCCAGCAGCCAAGATCGTGCGGGGGGGCGGGAGCAGTACTTC CASSQDRAGGREQYF
. TRBJ2-1 . TRBV4-1 TGCGCCAGCAGCCACAGCGGGCGTTCCGACTACAATGAGCAGTTCTTC CASSHSGRSDYNEQFF
. TRBJ1-2 . TRBV5-1 TGCGCCAGCAAGTATCAGGGATCGAACTATGGCTACACCTTC CASKYQGSNYGYTF
. TRBJ2-7 . TRBV5-1 TGCGCCAGCAGCCCCCGACAGTGGCCCTACGAGCAGTACTTC CASSPRQWPYEQYF
. TRBJ2-7 . TRBV4-1 TGCGCCAGCAGCCTAGAAAGGGGAAACTACGAGCAGTACTTC CASSLERGNYEQYF
. TRBJ2-7 TRBD2 TRBV25-1 TGTGCCAGCAGTGACCCCCTCGGGGGGTCCTACGAGCAGTACTTC CASSDPLGGSYEQYF
many TRBJ2-5 . TRBV4-3 TGCGCCAGCAGCCAAGGTCAGAAAGAGACCCAGTACTTC CASSQGQKETQYF
. TRBJ1-4 . TRBV4-1 TGCGCCAGCAGCCAATCCCAAGGGAGTGGGGAAAAACTGTTTTTT CASSQSQGSGEKLFF
once TRBJ2-7 TRBD1 TRBV7-3 TGTGCCAGCAGCCCCGGGACAGGGTCCTACGAGCAGTACTTC CASSPGTGSYEQYF
. TRBJ2-5 . TRBV15 TGTGCCACCAGCCCCCGGGACTCGCCGCAAGAGACCCAGTACTTC CATSPRDSPQETQYF
. TRBJ2-7 TRBD1 TRBV25-1 TGTGCCAGCAGAGGAGGGACAGGTAGGAATACCTACGAGCAGTACTTC CASRGGTGRNTYEQYF
. TRBJ2-7 TRBD1 TRBV28 TGTGCCAGCGGAATCGGACAGGGCTCCTACGAGCAGTACTTC CASGIGQGSYEQYF
. TRBJ2-1 TRBD2 TRBV9 TGTGCCAGCAGCGGCCAAGCGGGGGGGTCTTCTAGTGAGCAGTTCTTC CASSGQAGGSSSEQFF
once TRBJ2-1 TRBD1 TRBV7-2 TGTGCCAGCAGCTCGACAGGGGGCGGTTACAATGAGCAGTTCTTC CASSSTGGGYNEQFF
once TRBJ2-6 . TRBV5-6 TGTGCCAGCAGCCGGGACATCTCTGGGGCCAACGTCCTGACTTTC CASSRDISGANVLTF
. TRBJ2-3 TRBD2 TRBV5-1 TGCGCCAGCAGCCCTGAGACTAGCGGGGGAGGAGATACGCAGTATTTT CASSPETSGGGDTQYF
. TRBJ2-5 . TRBV18 TGTGCCAGCTCACCCCCGACAGGAGAGACCCAGTACTTC CASSPPTGETQYF
once TRBJ2-7 . TRBV28 TGTGCCAGCAGTTTATCTTCAGGGAATACCTACGAGCAGTACTTC CASSLSSGNTYEQYF